What follows are 6 T cell receptor beta chains derived from one specimen sequenced in a study of metastatic and nonmetastatic thyroid tumors (dated by TCRdb to 2020 to 2021). No treatment had been received by any patient before thyroid surgery. The library came from PCR. Sequencing used an Illumina HiSeq 4000. TCRdb reprocessing: public reads trimmed at Q25 with fastp, clones called with MiXCR, in-frame beta chains kept. In all, the sample holds roughly 34,000 clones, and over 12% of those were seen once. About a fifth of the sample rests with the top ten. Material: blood. These receptors came from a male donor with papillary thyroid cancer or a benign thyroid nodule (not recorded which). Some clones in this sample may be carry-over from other donors' samples.

In its sample, this clone was seen many times. This chain joins TRBV6-1 and TRBJ2-5, with TRBD1 matching 9 bases. The CDR3 covers 14 residues. The ends lost 6 bases at V and 4 bases at J; junction bases unmatched: 6. Germline loops: CDR1 MNHNS, CDR2 SASEGT. In DNA form, the CDR3 reads TGTGCCAGCAGACAAAGGACAGGGGTAGAGACCCAGTACTTC. Its translation is CASRQRTGVETQYF.

This clone was seen ten or more times. The sample holds other DNA sequences that translate to the same CDR3. The chain combines TRBV28 with TRBJ2-7; 12 bases are a match to TRBD2. Germline V CDR1 and CDR2: MDHEN, SYDVKM. V trimming: 6 bases; J trimming: 1 base; junction bases outside the gene matches: 7. This CDR3 spans 16 amino acids. The CDR3 is CASSQLGLAGSYEQYF. The CDR3 nucleotides are TGTGCCAGCAGCCAACTAGGACTAGCGGGGTCCTACGAGCAGTACTTC.

This clone has at least ten counts. This rearrangement joins TRBV4-2 to TRBJ1-5; 8 bases map to TRBD1. The germline V gene encodes CDR1 LGHNA and CDR2 YNFKEQ. CDR3 length equals 13 residues. V shed 1 base and J 7 bases; nucleotides not matched to a gene: 0. DNA for the CDR3: TGTGCCAGCAGCCAAGGACAGGGGCAGCCCCAGCATTTT. Residues: CASSQGQGQPQHF.

This chain links TRBV5-1 with TRBJ1-1; unclear D gene. V lost 4 bases, J lost 6 bases, and 13 bases lay in between. The CDR3 is 13 residues long. The germline V gene encodes CDR1 SGHRS and CDR2 YFSETQ. CDR3 nucleotides: TGCGCCAGCAGCGTAAGTTCCTCGGCTGAAGCTTTCTTT. This translates into CASSVSSSAEAFF.

This clone came up many times. A read error may explain this, as a much larger clone is one base away. Other DNA sequences within the sample encode an identical CDR3. V and J are TRBV6-1 and TRBJ1-5; D gene uncertain. This CDR3 is 15 amino acids long. Germline CDR1 reads MNHNS; CDR2 reads SASEGT. CDR3 bases: TGTGCCAGCACTCTAGACCAGTATAGCGATCAGCCCCAGCATTTT. This sequence encodes CASTLDQYSDQPQHF.

This clone was seen ten or more times. One base away lies a much larger clone, so this may be a sequencing read error. The chain couples TRBV12-3 or TRBV12-4 to TRBJ2-1, with 7 bases aligning to TRBD1. This CDR3 has 15 residues. As DNA, the CDR3 is TGTGCCAGCAGTTATCGGGACAGCTCCTACAATGAGCGGTTCTTC. It encodes CASSYRDSSYNERFF.